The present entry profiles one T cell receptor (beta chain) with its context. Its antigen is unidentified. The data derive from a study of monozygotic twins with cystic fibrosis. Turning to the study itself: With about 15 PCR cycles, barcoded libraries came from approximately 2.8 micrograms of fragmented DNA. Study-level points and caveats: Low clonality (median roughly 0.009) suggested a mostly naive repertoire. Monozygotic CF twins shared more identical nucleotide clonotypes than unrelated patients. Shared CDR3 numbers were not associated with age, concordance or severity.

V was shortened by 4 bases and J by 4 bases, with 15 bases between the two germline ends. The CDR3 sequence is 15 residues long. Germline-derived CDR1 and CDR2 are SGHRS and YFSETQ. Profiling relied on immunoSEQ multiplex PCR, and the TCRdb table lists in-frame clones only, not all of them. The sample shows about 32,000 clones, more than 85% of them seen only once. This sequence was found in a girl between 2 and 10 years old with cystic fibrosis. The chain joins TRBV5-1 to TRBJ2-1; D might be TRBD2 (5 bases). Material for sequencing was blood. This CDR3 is CASSAGGEEYNEQFF. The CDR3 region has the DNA TGCGCCAGCAGCGCGGGTGGGGAAGAGTACAATGAGCAGTTCTTC.